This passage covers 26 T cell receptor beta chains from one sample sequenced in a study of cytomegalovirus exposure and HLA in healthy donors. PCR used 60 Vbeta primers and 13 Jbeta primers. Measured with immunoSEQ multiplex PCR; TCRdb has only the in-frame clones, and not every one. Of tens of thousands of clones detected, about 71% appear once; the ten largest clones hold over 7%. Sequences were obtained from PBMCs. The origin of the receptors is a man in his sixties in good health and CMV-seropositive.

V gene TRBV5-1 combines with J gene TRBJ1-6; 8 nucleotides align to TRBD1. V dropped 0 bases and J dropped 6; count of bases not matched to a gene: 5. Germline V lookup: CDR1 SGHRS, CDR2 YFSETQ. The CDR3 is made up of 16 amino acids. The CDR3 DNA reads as TGCGCCAGCAGCTTGGACGGACAGGGCTTTAATTCACCCCTCCACTTT. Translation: CASSLDGQGFNSPLHF.

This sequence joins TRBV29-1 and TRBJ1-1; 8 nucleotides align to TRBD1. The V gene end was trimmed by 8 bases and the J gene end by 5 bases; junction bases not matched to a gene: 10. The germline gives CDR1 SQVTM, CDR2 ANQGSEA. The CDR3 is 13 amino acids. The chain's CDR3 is CSQNRGFGTEAFF. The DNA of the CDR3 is TGCAGCCAAAACAGGGGGTTTGGGACTGAAGCTTTCTTT.

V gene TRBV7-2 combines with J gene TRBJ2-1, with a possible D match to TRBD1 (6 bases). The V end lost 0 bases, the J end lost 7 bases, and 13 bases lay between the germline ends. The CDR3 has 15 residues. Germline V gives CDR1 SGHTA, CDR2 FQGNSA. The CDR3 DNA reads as TGTGCCAGCAGCTTAGCTTCGGGGACAATGAATGAGCAGTTCTTC. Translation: CASSLASGTMNEQFF.

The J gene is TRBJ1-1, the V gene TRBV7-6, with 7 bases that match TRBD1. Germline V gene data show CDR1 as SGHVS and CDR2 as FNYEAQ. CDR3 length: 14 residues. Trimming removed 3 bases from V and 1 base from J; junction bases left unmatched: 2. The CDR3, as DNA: TGTGCCAGCAGCTTCCGGACAGGGAACACTGAAGCTTTCTTT. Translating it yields CASSFRTGNTEAFF.

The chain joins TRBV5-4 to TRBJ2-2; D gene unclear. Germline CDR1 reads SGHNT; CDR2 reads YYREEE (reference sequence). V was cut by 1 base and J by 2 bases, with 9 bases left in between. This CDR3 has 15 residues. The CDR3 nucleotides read TGTGCCAGCAGCTTGTCTATATCAAACACCGGGGAGCTGTTTTTT. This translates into CASSLSISNTGELFF.

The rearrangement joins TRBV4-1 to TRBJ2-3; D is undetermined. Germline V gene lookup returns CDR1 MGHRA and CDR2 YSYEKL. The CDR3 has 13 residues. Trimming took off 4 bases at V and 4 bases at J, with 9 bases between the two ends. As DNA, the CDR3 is TGCGCCAGCAGCCTCAGGCTCGCAGATACGCAGTATTTT. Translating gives CASSLRLADTQYF.

The CDR3 reads CASRVGGRDYNEQFF. In DNA form, the CDR3 reads TGTGCCAGCAGGGTCGGGGGGCGGGACTACAATGAGCAGTTCTTC. This sequence joins TRBV6-5 and TRBJ2-1; possible D gene TRBD2, 7 bases. This CDR3 comprises 15 residues. Germline CDR1 reads MNHEY; CDR2 reads SVGAGI. V was trimmed by 6 bases and J by 3 bases, leaving 15 bases between them.

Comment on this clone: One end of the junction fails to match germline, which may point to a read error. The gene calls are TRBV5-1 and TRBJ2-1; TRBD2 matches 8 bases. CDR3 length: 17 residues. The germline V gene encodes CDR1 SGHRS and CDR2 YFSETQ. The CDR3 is CASSSRGGSTLSSQPLF. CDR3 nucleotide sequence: TGCGCCAGCAGCTCCCGGGGGGGCTCTACACTGAGCAGTCAACCGCTCTTC. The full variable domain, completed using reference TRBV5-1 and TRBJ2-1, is KAGVTQTPRYLIKTRGQQVTLSCSPISGHRSVSWYQQTPGQGLQFLFEYFSETQRNKGNFPGRFSGRQFSNSRSEMNVSTLELGDSALYLCASSSRGGSTLSSQPLFGPGTRLTVL.

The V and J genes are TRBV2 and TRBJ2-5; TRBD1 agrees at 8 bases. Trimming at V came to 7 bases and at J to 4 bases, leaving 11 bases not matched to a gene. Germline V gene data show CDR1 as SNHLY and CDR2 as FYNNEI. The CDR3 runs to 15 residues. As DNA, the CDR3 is TGTGCCAGCACCCACCTGGGCAGGGGGCGAGAGACCCAGTACTTC. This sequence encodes CASTHLGRGRETQYF.

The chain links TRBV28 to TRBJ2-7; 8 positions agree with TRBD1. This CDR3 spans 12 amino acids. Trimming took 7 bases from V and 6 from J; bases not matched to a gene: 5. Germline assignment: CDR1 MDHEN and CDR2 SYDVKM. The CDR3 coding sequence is TGTGCCAGCACTCAAACAGGGGGCGAGCAGTACTTC. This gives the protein CASTQTGGEQYF. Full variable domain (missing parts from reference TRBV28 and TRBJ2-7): DVKVTQSSRYLVKRTGEKVFLECVQDMDHENMFWYRQDPGLGLRLIYFSYDVKMKEKGDIPEGYSVSREKKERFSLILESASTNQTSMYLCASTQTGGEQYFGPGTRLTVT.

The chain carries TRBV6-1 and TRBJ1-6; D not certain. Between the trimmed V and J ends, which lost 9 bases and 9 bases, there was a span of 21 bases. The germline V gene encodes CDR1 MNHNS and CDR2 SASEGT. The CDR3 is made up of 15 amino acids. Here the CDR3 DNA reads TGTGCCAGTAACCGGGCCCCGGAGGTATCTTCACCCCTCCACTTT. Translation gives CASNRAPEVSSPLHF.

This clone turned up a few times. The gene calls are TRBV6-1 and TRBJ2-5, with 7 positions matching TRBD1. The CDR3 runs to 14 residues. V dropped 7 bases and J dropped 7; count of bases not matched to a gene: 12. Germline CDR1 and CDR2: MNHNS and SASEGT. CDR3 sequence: CASTKGANEGTQYF. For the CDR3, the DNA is TGTGCCAGCACCAAGGGGGCAAACGAGGGGACCCAGTACTTC.

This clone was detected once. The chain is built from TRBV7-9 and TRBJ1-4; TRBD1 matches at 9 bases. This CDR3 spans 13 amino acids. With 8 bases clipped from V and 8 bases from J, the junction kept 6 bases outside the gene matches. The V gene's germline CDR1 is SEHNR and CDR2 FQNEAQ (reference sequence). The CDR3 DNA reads TGTGCCAGCGGGACAGGGCGGGGGGAAAAACTGTTTTTT. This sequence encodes CASGTGRGEKLFF.

The CDR3 here is CASSLGSNTEAFF. The DNA of the CDR3 is TGTGCCAGCAGCTTAGGCAGTAACACTGAAGCTTTCTTT. J is TRBJ1-1 and V is TRBV7-2; D unresolved. The CDR3 extends over 13 amino acids. CDR1 SGHTA and CDR2 FQGNSA come from the germline V gene. Trimming left V 1 base short and J 2 bases short, with 5 bases between.

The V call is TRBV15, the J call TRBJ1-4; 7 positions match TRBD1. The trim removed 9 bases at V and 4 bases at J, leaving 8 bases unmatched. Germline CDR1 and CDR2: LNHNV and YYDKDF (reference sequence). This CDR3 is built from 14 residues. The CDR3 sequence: CATTPGQINEKLFF. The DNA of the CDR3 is TGTGCCACAACCCCGGGACAGATTAATGAAAAACTGTTTTTT.

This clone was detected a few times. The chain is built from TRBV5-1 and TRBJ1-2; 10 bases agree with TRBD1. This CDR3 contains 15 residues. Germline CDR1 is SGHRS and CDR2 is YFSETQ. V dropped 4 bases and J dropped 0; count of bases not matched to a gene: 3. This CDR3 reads CASSPGQGANYGYTF. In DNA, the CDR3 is TGCGCCAGCAGCCCAGGACAGGGGGCTAACTATGGCTACACCTTC.

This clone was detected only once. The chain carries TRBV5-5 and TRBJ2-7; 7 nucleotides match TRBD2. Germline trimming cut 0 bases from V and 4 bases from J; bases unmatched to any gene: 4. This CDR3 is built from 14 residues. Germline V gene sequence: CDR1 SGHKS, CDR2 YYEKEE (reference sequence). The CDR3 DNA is TGTGCCAGCAGCTTGGTAGGGACTAATTACGAGCAGTACTTC. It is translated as CASSLVGTNYEQYF.

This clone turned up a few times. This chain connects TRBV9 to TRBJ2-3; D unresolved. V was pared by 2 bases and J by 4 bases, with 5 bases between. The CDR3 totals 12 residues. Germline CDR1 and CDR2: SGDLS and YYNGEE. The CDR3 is CASSVSADTQYF. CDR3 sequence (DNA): TGTGCCAGCAGCGTGTCGGCAGATACGCAGTATTTT.

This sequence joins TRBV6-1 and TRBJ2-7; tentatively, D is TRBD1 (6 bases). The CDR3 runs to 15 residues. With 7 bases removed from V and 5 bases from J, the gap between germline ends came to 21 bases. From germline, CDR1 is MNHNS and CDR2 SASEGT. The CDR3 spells CASIGQPTKNHEQYF. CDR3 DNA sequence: TGTGCCAGCATAGGACAGCCCACCAAGAACCACGAGCAGTACTTC.

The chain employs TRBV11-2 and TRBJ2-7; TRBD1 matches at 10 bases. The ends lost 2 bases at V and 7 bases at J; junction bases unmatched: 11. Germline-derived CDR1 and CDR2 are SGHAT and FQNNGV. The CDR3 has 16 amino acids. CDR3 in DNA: TGTGCCAGCAGCTTAAGGGACAGGGGTTTTCGTCGAGAGCAGTACTTC. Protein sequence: CASSLRDRGFRREQYF.

Here the CDR3 reads CASSLEGLAREQFF. As DNA, the CDR3 is TGCGCCAGCAGCTTGGAGGGACTAGCCCGTGAGCAGTTCTTC. This rearrangement joins TRBV5-1 to TRBJ2-1, with 9 bases that match TRBD2. V lost 0 bases, J lost 9 bases, and 4 bases stayed unmatched. The V gene's germline CDR1 is SGHRS and CDR2 YFSETQ. The CDR3 is made up of 14 amino acids.

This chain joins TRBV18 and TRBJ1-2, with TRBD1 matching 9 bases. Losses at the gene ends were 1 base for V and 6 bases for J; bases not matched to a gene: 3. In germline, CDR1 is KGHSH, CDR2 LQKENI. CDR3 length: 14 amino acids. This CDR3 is CASSPRTGDHGYTF. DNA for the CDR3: TGTGCCAGCTCACCACGGACAGGGGATCATGGCTACACCTTC.

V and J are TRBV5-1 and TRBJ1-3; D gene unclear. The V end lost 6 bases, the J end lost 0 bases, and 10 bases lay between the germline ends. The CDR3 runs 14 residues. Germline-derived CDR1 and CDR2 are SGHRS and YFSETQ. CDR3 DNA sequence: TGCGCCAGCAAAGGACTGAGCTCTGGAAACACCATATATTTT. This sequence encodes CASKGLSSGNTIYF.

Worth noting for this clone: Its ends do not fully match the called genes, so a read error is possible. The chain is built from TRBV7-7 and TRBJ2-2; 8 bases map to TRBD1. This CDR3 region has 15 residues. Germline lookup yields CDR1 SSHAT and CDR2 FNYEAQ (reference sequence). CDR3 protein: CASSTGQGHTGELFF. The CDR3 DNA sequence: TGTGCTAGCAGCACAGGACAGGGACACACCGGGGAGCTGTTTTTT.

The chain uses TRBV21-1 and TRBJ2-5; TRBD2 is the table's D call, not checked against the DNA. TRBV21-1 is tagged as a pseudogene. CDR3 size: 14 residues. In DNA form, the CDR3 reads TGTGCCACGCGGCGGGGGGGCGCCCGGGAGACCCAGTACTTC. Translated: CATRRGGARETQYF.

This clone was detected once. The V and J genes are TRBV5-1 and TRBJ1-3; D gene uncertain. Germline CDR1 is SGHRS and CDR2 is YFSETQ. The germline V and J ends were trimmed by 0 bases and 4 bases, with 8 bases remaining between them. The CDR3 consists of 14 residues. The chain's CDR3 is CASSLGLRGNTIYF. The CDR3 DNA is TGCGCCAGCAGCTTGGGACTGAGGGGAAACACCATATATTTT. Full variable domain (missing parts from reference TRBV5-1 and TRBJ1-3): KAGVTQTPRYLIKTRGQQVTLSCSPISGHRSVSWYQQTPGQGLQFLFEYFSETQRNKGNFPGRFSGRQFSNSRSEMNVSTLELGDSALYLCASSLGLRGNTIYFGEGSWLTVV.